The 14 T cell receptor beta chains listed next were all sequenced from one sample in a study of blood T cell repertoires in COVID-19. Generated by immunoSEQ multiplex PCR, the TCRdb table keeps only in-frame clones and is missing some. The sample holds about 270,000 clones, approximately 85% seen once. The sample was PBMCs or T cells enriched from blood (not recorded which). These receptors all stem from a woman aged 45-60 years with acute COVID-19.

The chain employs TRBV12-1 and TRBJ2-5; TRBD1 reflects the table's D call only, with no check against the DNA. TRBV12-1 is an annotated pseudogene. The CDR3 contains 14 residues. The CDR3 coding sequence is TGTGCCAGCAGCGCCGGGACCAGGGGAGAGACCCAGTACTTC. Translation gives CASSAGTRGETQYF.

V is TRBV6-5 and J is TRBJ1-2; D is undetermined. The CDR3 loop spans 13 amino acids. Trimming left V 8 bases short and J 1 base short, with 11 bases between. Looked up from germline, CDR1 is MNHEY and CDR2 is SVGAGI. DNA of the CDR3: TGTGCCAGCCAAGCCGGGAATAACTATGGCTACACCTTC. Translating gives CASQAGNNYGYTF.

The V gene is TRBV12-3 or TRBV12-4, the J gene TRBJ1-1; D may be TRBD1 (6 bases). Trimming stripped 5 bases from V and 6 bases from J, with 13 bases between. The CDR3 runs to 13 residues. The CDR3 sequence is CASSAWGLAEAFF. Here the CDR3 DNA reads TGTGCCAGCAGTGCGTGGGGGCTCGCTGAAGCTTTCTTT.

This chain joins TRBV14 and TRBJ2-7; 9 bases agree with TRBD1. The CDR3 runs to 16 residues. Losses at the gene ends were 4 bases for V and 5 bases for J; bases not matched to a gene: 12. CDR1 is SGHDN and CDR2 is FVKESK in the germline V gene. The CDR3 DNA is TGTGCCAGCAGCCGAGCGTCTGGACAGGGGTTTAACGAGCAGTACTTC. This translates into CASSRASGQGFNEQYF.

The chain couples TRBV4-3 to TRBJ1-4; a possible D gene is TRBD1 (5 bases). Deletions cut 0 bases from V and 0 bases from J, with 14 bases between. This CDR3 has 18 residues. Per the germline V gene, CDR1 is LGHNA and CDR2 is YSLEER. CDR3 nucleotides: TGCGCCAGCAGCCAAGATCTCGGGGGGTTTGCAACTAATGAAAAACTGTTTTTT. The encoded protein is CASSQDLGGFATNEKLFF.

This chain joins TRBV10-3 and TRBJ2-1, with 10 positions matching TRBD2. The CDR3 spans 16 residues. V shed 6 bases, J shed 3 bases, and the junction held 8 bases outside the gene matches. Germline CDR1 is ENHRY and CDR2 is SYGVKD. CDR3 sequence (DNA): TGTGCCATCAGACCCCAGCGGGGGGGATACTACAATGAGCAGTTCTTC. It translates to CAIRPQRGGYYNEQFF.

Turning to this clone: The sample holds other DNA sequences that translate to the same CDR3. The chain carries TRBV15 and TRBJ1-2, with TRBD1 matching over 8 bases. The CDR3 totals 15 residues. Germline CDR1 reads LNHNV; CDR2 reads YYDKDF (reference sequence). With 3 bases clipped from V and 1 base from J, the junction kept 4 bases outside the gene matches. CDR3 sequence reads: CATSSGTGGNYGYTF. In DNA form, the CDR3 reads TGTGCCACCAGCAGTGGGACAGGAGGTAACTATGGCTACACCTTC. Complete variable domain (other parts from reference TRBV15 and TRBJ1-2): DAMVIQNPRYQVTQFGKPVTLSCSQTLNHNVMYWYQQKSSQAPKLLFHYYDKDFNNEADTPDNFQSRRPNTSFCFLDIRSPGLGDTAMYLCATSSGTGGNYGYTFGSGTRLTVV.

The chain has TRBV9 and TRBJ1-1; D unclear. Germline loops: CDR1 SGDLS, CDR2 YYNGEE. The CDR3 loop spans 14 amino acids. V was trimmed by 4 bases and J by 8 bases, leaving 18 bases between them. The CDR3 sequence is CASSPRLEGVEAFF. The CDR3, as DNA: TGTGCCAGCAGCCCGCGTCTTGAGGGAGTCGAAGCTTTCTTT. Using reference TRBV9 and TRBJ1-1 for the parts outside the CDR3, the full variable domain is DSGVTQTPKHLITATGQRVTLRCSPRSGDLSVYWYQQSLDQGLQFLIQYYNGEERAKGNILERFSAQQFPDLHSELNLSSLELGDSALYFCASSPRLEGVEAFFGQGTRLTVV.

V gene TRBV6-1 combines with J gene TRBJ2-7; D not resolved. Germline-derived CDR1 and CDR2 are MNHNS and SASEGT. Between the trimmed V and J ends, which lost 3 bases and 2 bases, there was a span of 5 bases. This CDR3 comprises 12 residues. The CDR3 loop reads CASSDRAYEQYF. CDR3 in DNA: TGTGCCAGCAGTGATCGGGCCTACGAGCAGTACTTC.

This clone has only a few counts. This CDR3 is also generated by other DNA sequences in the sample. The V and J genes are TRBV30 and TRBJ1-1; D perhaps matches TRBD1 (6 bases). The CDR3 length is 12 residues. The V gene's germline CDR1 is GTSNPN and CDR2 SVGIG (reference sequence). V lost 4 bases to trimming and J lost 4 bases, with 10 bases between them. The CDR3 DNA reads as TGTGCCTGGAAAAGGGGGGGCACTGAAGCTTTCTTT. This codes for CAWKRGGTEAFF.

The CDR3 coding sequence is TGCAGCGTGGGACAGGGAGACTATGGCTACACCTTC. This translates into CSVGQGDYGYTF. The J gene is TRBJ1-2, the V gene TRBV29-1; TRBD1 aligns across 9 bases. The CDR3 runs 12 residues. The junction had 2 bases not matched to a gene; V was cut back by 6 bases and J by 3 bases. Per the germline V gene, CDR1 is SQVTM and CDR2 is ANQGSEA.

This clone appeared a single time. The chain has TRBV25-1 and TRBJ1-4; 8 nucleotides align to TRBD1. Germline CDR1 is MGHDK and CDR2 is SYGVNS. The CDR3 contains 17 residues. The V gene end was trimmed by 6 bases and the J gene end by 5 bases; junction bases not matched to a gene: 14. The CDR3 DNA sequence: TGTGCCAGCAGCGGGACAGGTTTATCCGCCCGGAATGAAAAACTGTTTTTT. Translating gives CASSGTGLSARNEKLFF.

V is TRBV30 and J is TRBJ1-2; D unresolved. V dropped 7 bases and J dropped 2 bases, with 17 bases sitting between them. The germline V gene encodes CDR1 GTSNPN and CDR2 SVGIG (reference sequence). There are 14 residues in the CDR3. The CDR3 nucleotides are TGTGCCTTCACCCGTCATGCGTGGAACTATGGCTACACCTTC. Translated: CAFTRHAWNYGYTF.

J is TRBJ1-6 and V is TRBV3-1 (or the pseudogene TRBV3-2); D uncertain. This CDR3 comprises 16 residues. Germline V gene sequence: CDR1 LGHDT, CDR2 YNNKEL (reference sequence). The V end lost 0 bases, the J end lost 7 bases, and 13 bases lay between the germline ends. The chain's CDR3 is CASSQDGQLLNSPLHF. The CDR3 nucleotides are TGTGCCAGCAGCCAAGACGGTCAACTTCTAAATTCACCCCTCCACTTT.